Each of the 8 T cell receptor beta chains below was sequenced from the same sample in a study of cytomegalovirus exposure and HLA in healthy donors. Primers: 60 Vbeta forward and 13 Jbeta reverse. Sequenced by immunoSEQ multiplex PCR; TCRdb stores in-frame clones only, minus some. This sample has under 200,000 clones, with about 80% found just once. Input material: PBMCs. These receptors came from a woman in her twenties or thirties in good health and CMV-seropositive.

This chain connects TRBV5-1 to TRBJ2-2; 9 bases match TRBD1. This CDR3 is built from 17 residues. Per germline, CDR1 SGHRS and CDR2 YFSETQ. J gave up 5 bases and V 4 bases, and 12 bases lay outside the gene matches. The DNA for the CDR3 is TGCGCCAGCAGCACCGGGACAGGGATGTTTGGAACCGGGGAGCTGTTTTTT. The encoded protein is CASSTGTGMFGTGELFF.

The chain uses TRBV28 and TRBJ1-2; TRBD1 agrees at 9 bases. The V and J ends lost 6 bases and 4 bases, in that order; junction bases with no gene match: 27. The germline V gene has CDR1 MDHEN and CDR2 SYDVKM. The CDR3 consists of 21 residues. This chain's CDR3 is CASSPLLGGEWDREFGYGYTF. The CDR3 DNA reads as TGTGCCAGCAGCCCTTTACTGGGGGGAGAATGGGACAGGGAGTTTGGCTATGGCTACACCTTC.

This clone occurred once. This chain connects TRBV5-6 to TRBJ1-1, with 9 positions matching TRBD1. Germline trimming cut 2 bases from V and 0 bases from J; bases unmatched to any gene: 11. Germline assignment: CDR1 SGHDT and CDR2 YYEEEE. The CDR3 spans 18 residues. The DNA of the CDR3 is TGTGCCAGCAGCTTTGGGACAGGGAAATTTACTATGAACACTGAAGCTTTCTTT. This translates into CASSFGTGKFTMNTEAFF.

This clone is a singleton in its sample. V gene TRBV2 combines with J gene TRBJ2-7; the match to TRBD1 covers 7 bases. The CDR3 has 15 residues. The V gene end was trimmed by 6 bases and the J gene end by 4 bases; junction bases not matched to a gene: 12. The germline V gene has CDR1 SNHLY and CDR2 FYNNEI. The CDR3 sequence is CASRAGGSLRYEQYF. As DNA, the CDR3 is TGTGCCAGCAGAGCAGGGGGAAGTTTGCGGTACGAGCAGTACTTC.

This clone appeared a few times. This sequence joins TRBV19 and TRBJ2-7; 8 bases line up with TRBD2. Germline trimming cut 6 bases from V and 1 base from J; bases unmatched to any gene: 8. The CDR3 sequence is 15 residues long. Germline CDR1 is LNHDA and CDR2 is SQIVND (reference sequence). In DNA form, the CDR3 reads TGTGCCAGTAGCCCTTCCGGACTAGCTTCCTACGAGCAGTACTTC. Its protein product is CASSPSGLASYEQYF.

This clone has only a few counts. The chain has TRBV4-1 and TRBJ2-5; D is ambiguous. Germline loops: CDR1 MGHRA, CDR2 YSYEKL. The V end was cut by 6 bases, the J end by 5 bases, with 16 bases between. The length of the CDR3 is 14 residues. The DNA of the CDR3 is TGCGCCAGCAGTCCTGAAGCAAACGGGGAGACCCAGTACTTC. This gives the protein CASSPEANGETQYF.

V usage is TRBV5-1 and J usage is TRBJ2-7; D is possibly TRBD2 (5 bases). Trimming stripped 0 bases from V and 2 bases from J, with 9 bases between. The germline V gene encodes CDR1 SGHRS and CDR2 YFSETQ. This CDR3 region has 14 residues. The CDR3 coding sequence is TGCGCCAGCAGCTTGGGGCAGGAGGCCTACGAGCAGTACTTC. Translation gives CASSLGQEAYEQYF.

The J gene is TRBJ2-7, the V gene TRBV6-4; TRBD1 aligns across 12 bases. Trimming cost V 5 bases and J 6 bases; bases outside gene matches: 8. CDR1 is MRHNA, CDR2 SNTAGT, per germline. This CDR3 is 15 amino acids long. CDR3 in DNA: TGTGCCAGCAGTTCACGGGACAGGGGGCACGGCGAGCAGTACTTC. Its translation: CASSSRDRGHGEQYF.